This TCR beta chain was retrieved from a study of shared clonotypes between healthy human individuals. The CDR3 sequence is 14 residues long. Trimming took 0 bases from V and 5 from J, leaving 10 bases between them. The germline V gene has CDR1 MNHEY and CDR2 SMNVEV (reference sequence). Study outcomes and limitations: Few donors restricted represented genetic and exposure-history diversity.

Original methodology: Owing to the provision of junction-only sequences devoid of quality scores by immunoSEQ, filtering differed. This table comes from immunoSEQ multiplex PCR, and its TCRdb copy is limited to in-frame clones, with some not included. V, J and clone size reflect that table, while D and trimming were determined from the DNA. Here the sample spans around 2.1 million clones, 90% to 95% being singletons. Naivety among CD8 cells was defined by CD45RO negativity and positive CCR7 selection, thereby excluding terminally differentiated effector memory CD45RA+ cells. As for this clone: Its target is not known.

V and J are TRBV27 and TRBJ2-5, with D hard to call. Sample: naive CD8+ T cells from PBMCs. The TCR originated in a man aged 18 to 35 in good health. Some clones in this sample may be carry-over from other donors' samples. The CDR3: CASSLSRAKETQYF. The DNA for the CDR3 is TGTGCCAGCAGTTTATCCCGGGCCAAGGAGACCCAGTACTTC.